This TCR beta chain is from a study of blood T cell repertoires in COVID-19. Study-wide background: Collection of acute and convalescent COVID-19 samples took place in the United States, Italy and Spain. Nucleic acid was either cDNA or gDNA, and it came from T cells, B-cell-depleted T cells, or PBMCs.

The CDR3 has 16 amino acids. Per the germline V gene, CDR1 is KGHDR and CDR2 is SFDVKD. J was trimmed by 3 bases and V by 4 bases; bases with no gene match: 7. This clone was detected only once. In the original workflow: The authors estimated nucleated cell counts from reference gene primer amplification. Produced via immunoSEQ multiplex PCR; TCRdb's table is partial and in-frame only. V and J calls and clone size follow that table, whereas D and trimming were derived from the DNA. The sample holds 130,000 to 150,000 clones, around 76% seen once. This TCR came from a man aged 60 to 75 with acute or convalescent COVID-19. V and J are TRBV24-1 and TRBJ2-3; TRBD2 aligns across 9 bases. The sequenced material came from peripheral blood. CDR3 region: CATSDNSGSGTDTQYF. DNA of the CDR3: TGTGCCACCAGTGACAATAGCGGGAGCGGGACAGATACGCAGTATTTT.